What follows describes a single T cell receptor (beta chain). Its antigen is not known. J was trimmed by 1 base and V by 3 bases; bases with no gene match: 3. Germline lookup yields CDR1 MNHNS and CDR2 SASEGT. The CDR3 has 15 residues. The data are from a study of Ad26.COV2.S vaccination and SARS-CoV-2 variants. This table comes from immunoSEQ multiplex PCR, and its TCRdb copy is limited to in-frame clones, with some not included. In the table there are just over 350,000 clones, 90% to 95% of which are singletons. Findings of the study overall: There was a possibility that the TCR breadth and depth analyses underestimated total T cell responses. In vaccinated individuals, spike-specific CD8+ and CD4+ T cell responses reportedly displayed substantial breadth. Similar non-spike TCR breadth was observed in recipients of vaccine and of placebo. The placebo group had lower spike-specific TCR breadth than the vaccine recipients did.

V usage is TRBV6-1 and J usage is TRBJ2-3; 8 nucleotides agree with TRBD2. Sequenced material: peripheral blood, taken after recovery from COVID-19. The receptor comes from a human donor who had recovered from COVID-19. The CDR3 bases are TGTGCCAGCAGTGAGGGTAGCGGGGGCACAGATACGCAGTATTTT. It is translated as CASSEGSGGTDTQYF.